Each of the 32 T cell receptor beta chains below was sequenced from the same sample in a study of cytomegalovirus exposure and HLA in healthy donors. The PCR made use of 60 Vbeta and 13 Jbeta primers. Libraries were prepared by immunoSEQ multiplex PCR; TCRdb keeps only in-frame clonotypes and omits some of them. The table has 65,000 to 80,000 clones, 70% to 85% seen once. The sample taken for sequencing was PBMCs. The source is a man aged 35-49 years in good health and CMV-seropositive.

The chain has TRBV6-1 and TRBJ2-7, with TRBD2 identical over 7 bases. J was trimmed by 8 bases and V by 1 base; bases with no gene match: 8. Germline V gives CDR1 MNHNS, CDR2 SASEGT. The CDR3 contains 14 residues. CDR3 residues: CASSEGGGGSKQYF. DNA of the CDR3: TGTGCCAGCAGTGAAGGTGGGGGGGGGAGCAAGCAGTACTTC.

In its sample, this clone was seen once. The V and J genes are TRBV19 and TRBJ2-1; D may be TRBD1 (5 bases). CDR1 is LNHDA and CDR2 is SQIVND in the germline V gene (reference sequence). V lost 7 bases and J 10 bases, leaving 23 bases between the germline ends. The CDR3 totals 15 residues. The CDR3 nucleotides are TGTGCCAGTAATCCTGGGGCCCCTCCTTCATGGGAGCAGTTCTTC. As protein: CASNPGAPPSWEQFF. The full variable domain, in which reference TRBV19 and TRBJ2-1 provide the parts outside the CDR3, is DGGITQSPKYLFRKEGQNVTLSCEQNLNHDAMYWYRQDPGQGLRLIYYSQIVNDFQKGDIAEGYSVSREKKESFPLTVTSAQKNPTAFYLCASNPGAPPSWEQFFGPGTRLTVL.

This chain connects TRBV30 to TRBJ1-1; TRBD1 aligns across 10 bases. Germline V lookup: CDR1 GTSNPN, CDR2 SVGIG (reference sequence). Trimming removed 4 bases from V and 10 bases from J; junction bases left unmatched: 9. The CDR3 has 13 amino acids. DNA for the CDR3: TGTGCCTGGAATTACGGGACAGGGGCGACAGCTTTCTTT. Translated, it gives CAWNYGTGATAFF. Using reference TRBV30 and TRBJ1-1 for the parts outside the CDR3, the full variable domain is SQTIHQWPATLVQPVGSPLSLECTVEGTSNPNLYWYRQAAGRGLQLLFYSVGIGQISSEVPQNLSASRPQDRQFILSSKKLLLSDSGFYLCAWNYGTGATAFFGQGTRLTVV.

This chain uses TRBV5-1 with TRBJ1-1; 7 positions agree with TRBD1. The CDR3 totals 14 residues. Germline trimming cut 3 bases from V and 1 base from J; bases unmatched to any gene: 3. The germline V gene has CDR1 SGHRS and CDR2 YFSETQ. As DNA, the CDR3 is TGCGCCAGCAGCTGGGGACAGACGAACACTGAAGCTTTCTTT. Translating gives CASSWGQTNTEAFF.

This clone was seen once. The chain is built from TRBV4-1 and TRBJ1-2; D unresolved. From germline, CDR1 is MGHRA and CDR2 YSYEKL. The V and J ends lost 0 bases and 4 bases respectively, with 6 bases between them. This CDR3 comprises 13 residues. CDR3 coding DNA: TGCGCCAGCAGCCAAGACCCAGGCTATGGCTACACCTTC. Its translation is CASSQDPGYGYTF.

The chain is built from TRBV6-5 and TRBJ2-5; 8 bases map to TRBD1. The CDR3 has 13 amino acids. The germline CDR1 and CDR2 sequences are MNHEY and SVGAGI. Germline trimming cut 7 bases from V and 1 base from J; bases unmatched to any gene: 2. CDR3 sequence (DNA): TGTGCCAGCAAGGGACAGGTCCAAGAGACCCAGTACTTC. As protein: CASKGQVQETQYF.

The rearrangement joins TRBV28 to TRBJ1-3; 9 nucleotides match TRBD1. CDR3 length equals 16 residues. Trimming removed 6 bases from V and 8 bases from J; junction bases left unmatched: 14. Germline values: CDR1 MDHEN, CDR2 SYDVKM. The CDR3 nucleotides are TGTGCCAGCAGCCCTTCCCCGGGACAGGGACTGGACACCATATATTTT. This gives the protein CASSPSPGQGLDTIYF. Looking up the rest from reference TRBV28 and TRBJ1-3 gives the full variable domain: DVKVTQSSRYLVKRTGEKVFLECVQDMDHENMFWYRQDPGLGLRLIYFSYDVKMKEKGDIPEGYSVSREKKERFSLILESASTNQTSMYLCASSPSPGQGLDTIYFGEGSWLTVV.

The DNA for the CDR3 is TGTGCCAGCTCTCCGAAACTCGATTTTGGCGGGGAGCTGTTTTTT. It encodes CASSPKLDFGGELFF. This rearrangement joins TRBV18 to TRBJ2-2, with D unresolved. CDR1 is KGHSH, CDR2 LQKENI, per germline. The CDR3 has 15 residues. With 6 bases removed from V and 7 bases from J, the gap between germline ends came to 18 bases.

This chain joins TRBV6-6 and TRBJ2-2; D perhaps matches TRBD1 (6 bases). The CDR3 sequence is 15 residues long. Germline V gene sequence: CDR1 MNHNY, CDR2 SVGAGI (reference sequence). V was shortened by 0 bases and J by 4 bases, with 9 bases between the two germline ends. CDR3 amino acids: CASSYSGRGTGELFF. In DNA form, the CDR3 reads TGTGCCAGCAGTTACTCCGGCAGGGGCACCGGGGAGCTGTTTTTT.

V gene TRBV4-1 combines with J gene TRBJ2-2; possible D gene TRBD2, 5 bases. Trimming took 2 bases from V and 4 from J, leaving 14 bases between them. The CDR3 length is 16 residues. CDR1 is MGHRA and CDR2 is YSYEKL in the germline V gene. In nucleotides, the CDR3 is TGCGCCAGCAGCCAAAACGAACTAGGAATCACCGGGGAGCTGTTTTTT. Translation gives CASSQNELGITGELFF.

As DNA, the CDR3 is TGTGCCAGCAGCGTAGATATCAAGAGTAGCACCGGGGAGCTGTTTTTT. Its protein is CASSVDIKSSTGELFF. The rearrangement uses TRBV9 and TRBJ2-2; no firm D call. Germline assignment: CDR1 SGDLS and CDR2 YYNGEE. Trimming removed 0 bases at V and 4 bases at J, with 13 bases between. The CDR3 contains 16 residues.

V gene TRBV7-2 combines with J gene TRBJ1-2; the match to TRBD1 covers 10 bases. V lost 4 bases and J lost 7; bases outside the gene matches: 9. The CDR3 runs 15 residues. Germline CDR1 reads SGHTA; CDR2 reads FQGNSA. DNA for the CDR3: TGTGCCAGCAGCTCGACCAGACAGGGGGCGGGTGGCTACACCTTC. Its translation: CASSSTRQGAGGYTF. The whole variable domain, filled in from reference TRBV7-2 and TRBJ1-2, reads GAGVSQSPSNKVTEKGKDVELRCDPISGHTALYWYRQSLGQGLEFLIYFQGNSAPDKSGLPSDRFSAERTGGSVSTLTIQRTQQEDSAVYLCASSSTRQGAGGYTFGSGTRLTVV.

This clone has a handful of counts. The chain has TRBV9 and TRBJ2-5, with 9 bases lining up with TRBD2. The J segment lost 3 bases and the V segment lost 6 bases, leaving 3 bases of the junction unmatched. The CDR3 contains 13 residues. CDR1 SGDLS and CDR2 YYNGEE come from the germline V gene. CDR3 amino acids: CASTGLAEETQYF. DNA of the CDR3: TGTGCCAGCACGGGACTAGCTGAAGAGACCCAGTACTTC. The variable domain in full, completed from reference TRBV9 and TRBJ2-5, reads DSGVTQTPKHLITATGQRVTLRCSPRSGDLSVYWYQQSLDQGLQFLIQYYNGEERAKGNILERFSAQQFPDLHSELNLSSLELGDSALYFCASTGLAEETQYFGPGTRLLVL.

The J gene is TRBJ1-2, the V gene TRBV4-1; D perhaps matches TRBD1 (5 bases). V dropped 0 bases and J dropped 5 bases, with 13 bases sitting between them. In germline, CDR1 is MGHRA, CDR2 YSYEKL. This CDR3 spans 15 amino acids. In DNA form, the CDR3 reads TGCGCCAGCAGCCAAGAAGACAGCACACGGTATGGCTACACCTTC. It codes for CASSQEDSTRYGYTF.

The J gene is TRBJ2-3, the V gene TRBV2, with D tentatively TRBD1 (6 bases). The V gene lost 3 bases and the J gene lost 14 bases, with 15 bases spanning the gap. The germline V gene has CDR1 SNHLY and CDR2 FYNNEI. The CDR3 covers 12 residues. The DNA of the CDR3 is TGTGCCAGCAGTGAGTCAGGGGATTTACCGTATTTT. Amino acids: CASSESGDLPYF. Supplemented by reference TRBV2 and TRBJ2-3, the full variable domain reads EPEVTQTPSHQVTQMGQEVILRCVPISNHLYFYWYRQILGQKVEFLVSFYNNEISEKSEIFDDQFSVERPDGSNFTLKIRSTKLEDSAMYFCASSESGDLPYFGPGTRLTVL.

The table lists this clone with a few counts. V and J are TRBV4-1 and TRBJ2-7; 8 bases agree with TRBD1. Germline loops: CDR1 MGHRA, CDR2 YSYEKL. The CDR3 is made up of 18 amino acids. J gave up 6 bases and V 1 base, and 17 bases lay outside the gene matches. The CDR3 sequence is CASSQGFRWQGAAGEQYF. In nucleotides, the CDR3 is TGCGCCAGCAGCCAAGGGTTTAGGTGGCAGGGGGCCGCGGGCGAGCAGTACTTC.

V gene TRBV10-3 combines with J gene TRBJ1-1; D is unclear. Per the germline V gene, CDR1 is ENHRY and CDR2 is SYGVKD. V was pared by 3 bases and J by 6 bases, with 8 bases between. This CDR3 has 12 amino acids. The CDR3 spells CAISDRPPEAFF. The CDR3, as DNA: TGTGCCATCAGTGACAGGCCTCCTGAAGCTTTCTTT.

The chain links TRBV28 to TRBJ1-2; 7 positions match TRBD1. Per the germline V gene, CDR1 is MDHEN and CDR2 is SYDVKM. With V trimmed by 7 bases and J by 4 bases, 6 bases remained unmatched. The CDR3 consists of 13 residues. CDR3 sequence (DNA): TGTGCCAGCAACCCGGCAGGGGGCTATGGCTACACCTTC. Its protein is CASNPAGGYGYTF.

The chain couples TRBV29-1 to TRBJ2-3; 9 positions agree with TRBD2. Germline V gives CDR1 SQVTM, CDR2 ANQGSEA. The CDR3 sequence is 14 residues long. The V segment lost 6 bases and the J segment 6 bases; nucleotides outside the gene matches: 10. The CDR3 DNA follows: TGCAGCGTCGGTCTAGCGGGGTCCCGGGATACGCAGTATTTT. Its protein is CSVGLAGSRDTQYF.

This chain links TRBV4-1 with TRBJ1-5; 7 bases are a match to TRBD1. Trimming at V came to 5 bases and at J to 9 bases, leaving 16 bases not matched to a gene. The CDR3 covers 16 residues. The V gene's germline CDR1 is MGHRA and CDR2 YSYEKL. CDR3 amino acids: CASSSAAGQAHRPQHF. CDR3 bases: TGCGCCAGCAGCTCAGCGGCCGGACAGGCGCATCGGCCCCAGCATTTT.

J is TRBJ1-2 and V is TRBV6-5; 8 bases are a match to TRBD1. V shed 6 bases and J 4 bases; nucleotides not matched to a gene: 7. The CDR3 runs 14 residues. The germline V gene encodes CDR1 MNHEY and CDR2 SVGAGI. The CDR3 DNA reads TGTGCCAGCAGGCCCGACAGGGGCTCCTATGGCTACACCTTC. Residues: CASRPDRGSYGYTF.

CDR3 in amino acids: CASSPHQGGIGDEQFF. CDR3 sequence (DNA): TGTGCCAGCAGCCCCCATCAGGGAGGAATTGGCGATGAGCAGTTCTTC. This chain joins TRBV28 and TRBJ2-1; D is perhaps TRBD2 (6 bases). This CDR3 has 16 amino acids. Trimming pared 6 bases from V and 8 bases from J, leaving 23 bases between. The germline CDR1 and CDR2 sequences are MDHEN and SYDVKM.

The genes are TRBV6-5 and TRBJ2-2; TRBD1 is a possible D gene (8 bases). Trimming stripped 6 bases from V and 6 bases from J, with 14 bases between. The germline V gene has CDR1 MNHEY and CDR2 SVGAGI. This CDR3 region has 14 residues. This chain's CDR3 is CASRGGGQAGELFF. As DNA, the CDR3 is TGTGCCAGCAGAGGGGGGGGACAGGCCGGGGAGCTGTTTTTT.

This clone was counted a few times. V is TRBV7-9 and J is TRBJ1-4, with 9 bases matching TRBD1. The germline V gene encodes CDR1 SEHNR and CDR2 FQNEAQ (reference sequence). This CDR3 contains 17 residues. V lost 5 bases, J lost 8 bases, and 15 bases stayed unmatched. The CDR3 reads CASSPRGLTGGGEKLFF. The CDR3 DNA sequence: TGTGCCAGCAGCCCGCGCGGGTTGACAGGGGGTGGCGAAAAACTGTTTTTT. Full variable domain (rest looked up from reference TRBV7-9 and TRBJ1-4): DTGVSQNPRHKITKRGQNVTFRCDPISEHNRLYWYRQTLGQGPEFLTYFQNEAQLEKSRLLSDRFSAERPKGSFSTLEIQRTEQGDSAMYLCASSPRGLTGGGEKLFFGSGTQLSVL.

This chain connects TRBV5-1 to TRBJ2-1; 7 nucleotides agree with TRBD2. Trimming at V came to 8 bases and at J to 4 bases, leaving 15 bases not matched to a gene. In germline, CDR1 is SGHRS, CDR2 YFSETQ. CDR3 length equals 16 residues. The CDR3 sequence is CASTSGSGPTYNEQFF. CDR3 DNA: TGCGCCAGTACCTCAGGTAGCGGGCCTACTTACAATGAGCAGTTCTTC.

This clone was seen repeatedly, ten times or more. This chain links TRBV5-8 with TRBJ1-5; 7 bases align to TRBD1. This CDR3 region has 16 residues. With V trimmed by 4 bases and J by 1 base, 8 bases remained unmatched. Per the germline V gene, CDR1 is SGHTS and CDR2 is YDEGEE. As DNA, the CDR3 is TGTGCCAGCAGCCCAGACAGGGTTTGGAGCAATCAGCCCCAGCATTTT. Its protein is CASSPDRVWSNQPQHF.

V gene TRBV6-1 combines with J gene TRBJ1-1; 10 bases match TRBD1. The ends lost 2 bases at V and 5 bases at J; junction bases unmatched: 11. Germline V gene sequence: CDR1 MNHNS, CDR2 SASEGT. The CDR3 runs to 17 residues. The CDR3 DNA is TGTGCCAGCAGTGAATCCACCGGGACAGGGGTAGAAACTGAAGCTTTCTTT. As protein: CASSESTGTGVETEAFF.

This clone occurred a few times. The V call is TRBV5-4, the J call TRBJ2-1; 11 bases align to TRBD2. This CDR3 comprises 16 residues. From germline, CDR1 is SGHNT and CDR2 YYREEE (reference sequence). With V trimmed by 0 bases and J by 6 bases, 5 bases remained unmatched. As DNA, the CDR3 is TGTGCCAGCAGCTTGGACGGGACTAGCGGATTCAATGAGCAGTTCTTC. Its translation is CASSLDGTSGFNEQFF.

The chain joins TRBV19 to TRBJ2-7; 11 bases fit TRBD1. This CDR3 has 16 amino acids. CDR1 and CDR2 from the germline V gene are LNHDA and SQIVND (reference sequence). J lost 6 bases, V lost 5 bases, and 12 bases had no gene match. CDR3 nucleotide sequence: TGTGCCAGTAGTTCTCCCGCGGGACAGGGGGTATCCGAGCAGTACTTC. This translates into CASSSPAGQGVSEQYF.

The rearrangement uses TRBV7-9 and TRBJ2-7, with a possible D match to TRBD1 (5 bases). The V end lost 1 base, the J end lost 0 bases, and 10 bases lay between the germline ends. This CDR3 comprises 15 residues. Germline V gene lookup returns CDR1 SEHNR and CDR2 FQNEAQ (reference sequence). The CDR3 bases are TGTGCCAGCAGCTTAGTGACCAGGGCCTCCTACGAGCAGTACTTC. Translated, it gives CASSLVTRASYEQYF.

The table lists this clone with a count of one. This chain connects TRBV11-2 to TRBJ1-6; 9 bases are shared with TRBD1. Germline-derived CDR1 and CDR2 are SGHAT and FQNNGV. The CDR3 contains 15 residues. V trimming: 3 bases; J trimming: 9 bases; junction bases outside the gene matches: 6. CDR3 in amino acids: CASSFGTGSGSPLHF. Written as DNA, the CDR3 is TGTGCCAGCAGCTTCGGGACAGGGAGTGGTTCACCCCTCCACTTT.

The chain employs TRBV2 and TRBJ1-1; TRBD1 aligns across 7 bases. CDR1 and CDR2 (germline): SNHLY, FYNNEI. The CDR3 runs to 12 residues. V was pared by 10 bases and J by 3 bases, with 5 bases of the junction left unmatched. The CDR3 here is CAIGTDYTEAFF. CDR3 DNA: TGTGCCATCGGGACAGACTACACTGAAGCTTTCTTT.